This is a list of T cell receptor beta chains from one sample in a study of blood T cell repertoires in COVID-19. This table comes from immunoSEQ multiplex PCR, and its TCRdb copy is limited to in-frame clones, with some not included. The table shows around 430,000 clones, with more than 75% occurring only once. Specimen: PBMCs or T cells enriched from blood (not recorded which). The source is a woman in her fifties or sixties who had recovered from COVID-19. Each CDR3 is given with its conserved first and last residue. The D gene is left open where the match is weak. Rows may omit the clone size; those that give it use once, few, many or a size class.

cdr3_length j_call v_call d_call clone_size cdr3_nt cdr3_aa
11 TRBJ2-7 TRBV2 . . TGTGCCAGCAGCCCCAGGGCGGCGCTGTACTTC CASSPRAALYF
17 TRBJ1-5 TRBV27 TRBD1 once TGTGCCAGCAGTTTAGGGACAGGGTCGGGGGGCAATCAGCCCCAGCATTTT CASSLGTGSGGNQPQHF
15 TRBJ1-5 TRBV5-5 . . TGTGCCAGCAGCTTATGGTCCGGGGGAGGTCAGCCCCAGCATTTT CASSLWSGGGQPQHF
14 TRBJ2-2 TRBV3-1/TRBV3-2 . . TGTGCCAGCAGCCCGGACTCTCACACCGGGGAGCTGTTTTTT CASSPDSHTGELFF
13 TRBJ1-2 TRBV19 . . TGTGCCAGTAGTCCCGAGTTCGGCTATGGCTACACCTTC CASSPEFGYGYTF
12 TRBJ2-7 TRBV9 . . TGTGCCAGCAGCGTTGGCAGCGACGAGCAGTACTTC CASSVGSDEQYF
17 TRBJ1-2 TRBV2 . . TGTGCCAGCAGTATGCCCAGGGAAGGGGGTTCAAACTATGGCTACACCTTC CASSMPREGGSNYGYTF
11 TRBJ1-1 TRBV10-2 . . TGCGCCAGCCTAGAGAGCACTGAAGCTTTCTTT CASLESTEAFF
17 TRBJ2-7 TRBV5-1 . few TGCGCCAGCAGCTTGGTGTTTAGGGACACCCCAACCTACGAGCAGTACTTC CASSLVFRDTPTYEQYF
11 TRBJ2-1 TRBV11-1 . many TGTGCCAGCAGCTTCGGGACAGAGCAGTTCTTC CASSFGTEQFF
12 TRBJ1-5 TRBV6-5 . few TGTGCCAGCAGCTCGGGCAATCAGCCCCAGCATTTT CASSSGNQPQHF
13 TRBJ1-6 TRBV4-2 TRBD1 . TGTGCCAGCAGCCTGGGACAGGGGACACCCCTCCACTTT CASSLGQGTPLHF
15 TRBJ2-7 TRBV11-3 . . TGTGCCAGCAGCTTATCTACGGGGGTGGCCTACGAGCAGTACTTC CASSLSTGVAYEQYF
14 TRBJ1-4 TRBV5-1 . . TGCGCCAGCAGCCCGATGGGGAGGAGTGAAAAACTGTTTTTT CASSPMGRSEKLFF
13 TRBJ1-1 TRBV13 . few TGTGCCAGCAGCTTCGTAGCGAACACTGAAGCTTTCTTT CASSFVANTEAFF
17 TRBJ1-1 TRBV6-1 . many TGTGCCAGCAGTGATGCCTGGGGGCGAGGCATGAACACTGAAGCTTTCTTT CASSDAWGRGMNTEAFF
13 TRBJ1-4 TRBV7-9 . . TGTGCCAGCAGCCCCCGGGGGAATGAAAAACTGTTTTTT CASSPRGNEKLFF
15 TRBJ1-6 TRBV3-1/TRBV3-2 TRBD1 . TGTGCCAGCAGCCAGAAGGGACAGAACCGTTCACCCCTCCACTTT CASSQKGQNRSPLHF
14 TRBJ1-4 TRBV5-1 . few TGCGCCAGCACCCCTGAACGGGCTAATGAAAAACTGTTTTTT CASTPERANEKLFF
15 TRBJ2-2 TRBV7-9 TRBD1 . TGTGCCAGCAGCGTACAGGGGGCCAACACCGGGGAGCTGTTTTTT CASSVQGANTGELFF
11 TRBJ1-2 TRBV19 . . TGTGCCAGTAGTATACCAGGCGGCTACACCTTC CASSIPGGYTF
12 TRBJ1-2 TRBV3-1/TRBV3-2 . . TGTGCCAGCAGCCAACTCGACTATGGCTACACCTTC CASSQLDYGYTF
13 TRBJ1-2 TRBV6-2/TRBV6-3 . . TGTGCCAGCAGTCCCCCCCGGTTCTCAGGCTACACCTTC CASSPPRFSGYTF
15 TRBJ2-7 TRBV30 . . TGTGCCTGGAGGGCCGGCCGGCAGGTCGTGGGTGAGCAGTACTTC CAWRAGRQVVGEQYF
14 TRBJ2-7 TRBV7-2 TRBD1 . TGTGCCAGCAGCTTGGACAGGGGTACCTACGAGCAGTACTTC CASSLDRGTYEQYF
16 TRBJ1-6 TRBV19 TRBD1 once TGTGCCAGTAGTACTACACAGGGGGCGGGAAATTCACCCCTCCACTTT CASSTTQGAGNSPLHF
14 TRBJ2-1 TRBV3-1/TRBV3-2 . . TGTGCCAGCAGCCAAAGGAGCCAGGGCCATGAGCAGTTCTTC CASSQRSQGHEQFF
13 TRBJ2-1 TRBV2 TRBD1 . TGTGCCAGCAAAAGGGACAGGAACAATGAGCAGTTCTTC CASKRDRNNEQFF
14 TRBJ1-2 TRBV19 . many TGTGCCAGTAAGCTCGACACCGCTAACTATGGCTACACCTTC CASKLDTANYGYTF
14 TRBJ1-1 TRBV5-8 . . TGTGCCAGCCGACTCGGGGGTCGGGCCACTGAAGCTTTCTTT CASRLGGRATEAFF
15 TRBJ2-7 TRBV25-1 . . TGTGCCAGCAGTGAATTTCGAGACACGGGGAACGAGCAGTACTTC CASSEFRDTGNEQYF
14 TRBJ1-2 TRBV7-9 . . TGTGCCAGCAGCACAACCGGGAATCACTATGGCTACACCTTC CASSTTGNHYGYTF
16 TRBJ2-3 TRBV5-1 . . TGCGCCAGCAGCATCGGACAGGGAGGGTCCACAGATACGCAGTATTTT CASSIGQGGSTDTQYF
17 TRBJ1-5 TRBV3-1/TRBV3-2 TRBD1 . TGTGCCAGCAGCCAAGATGGGACAGGGTTTAGCAATCAGCCCCAGCATTTT CASSQDGTGFSNQPQHF
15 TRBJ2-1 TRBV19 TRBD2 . TGTGCCAGTAGTACCATAGCGGGGGCGGTTCCTGAGCAGTTCTTC CASSTIAGAVPEQFF
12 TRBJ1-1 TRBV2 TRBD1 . TGTGCCAGCACGACAGGGGTTTCTGAAGCTTTCTTT CASTTGVSEAFF
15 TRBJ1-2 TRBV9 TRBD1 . TGTGCCAGCAGCGCAGGACAGGGTGCCGGCTCTGGCTACACCTTC CASSAGQGAGSGYTF
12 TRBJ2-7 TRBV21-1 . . TGTGCCAGCATTTCGACAGGGTCCGAGCAGTACTTC CASISTGSEQYF
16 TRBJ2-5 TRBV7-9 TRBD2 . TGTGCCAGCAGCTCTTTCCGGACTAGCTTACAAGAGACCCAGTACTTC CASSSFRTSLQETQYF
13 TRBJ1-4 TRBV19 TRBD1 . TGTGCCAGTAGCGGACAGGGAAGTCAAAAACTGTTTTTT CASSGQGSQKLFF
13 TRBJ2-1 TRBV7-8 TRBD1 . TGTGCCAGCAGTTTACGTAGGACAGGGGAGCAGTTCTTC CASSLRRTGEQFF
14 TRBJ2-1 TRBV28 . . TGTGCCAGCAGTGGGGCAGGTTCGTACAATGAGCAGTTCTTC CASSGAGSYNEQFF
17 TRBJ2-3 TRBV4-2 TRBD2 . TGTGCCAGCAGCCATCGACTGACTAGCGGGGGGGCGGATACGCAGTATTTT CASSHRLTSGGADTQYF
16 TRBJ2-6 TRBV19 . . TGTGCCAGTAGGAAACAGGGAGTCTCTGGGGCCAACGTCCTGACTTTC CASRKQGVSGANVLTF